A single sample is the source of the 4 T cell receptor beta chains below, sequenced in a study of blood T cell repertoires in COVID-19. The table came from immunoSEQ multiplex PCR; TCRdb's copy has only in-frame clones and leaves some out. The profile shows about 170,000 clones, approximately 77% of them singletons. Sequencing was performed on peripheral blood. The receptors derive from a woman aged 80 or over with active or convalescent COVID-19.

The chain couples TRBV29-1 to TRBJ2-7; 9 bases are a match to TRBD2. The CDR3 sequence is 13 residues long. Losses at the gene ends were 3 bases for V and 7 bases for J; bases not matched to a gene: 7. The germline V gene has CDR1 SQVTM and CDR2 ANQGSEA. The CDR3 here is CSVEAGGPGEQYF. DNA for the CDR3: TGCAGCGTTGAGGCGGGAGGGCCGGGGGAGCAGTACTTC.

The CDR3 reads CASSIDRDRANWNTEAFF. The CDR3 region has the DNA TGTGCCAGTAGTATCGACCGGGACAGGGCGAATTGGAACACTGAAGCTTTCTTT. This chain connects TRBV19 to TRBJ1-1; 9 bases match TRBD1. Per the germline V gene, CDR1 is LNHDA and CDR2 is SQIVND (reference sequence). This CDR3 contains 18 residues. V lost 3 bases and J lost 1; bases outside the gene matches: 12.

The rearrangement uses TRBV11-2 and TRBJ2-5, with 9 nucleotides matching TRBD2. This CDR3 is built from 15 residues. Germline values: CDR1 SGHAT, CDR2 FQNNGV. The V segment lost 5 bases and the J segment 4 bases; nucleotides outside the gene matches: 8. CDR3 sequence (DNA): TGTGCCAGCAGCACCCCGAGCGGGAGGATAGAGACCCAGTACTTC. Translating gives CASSTPSGRIETQYF.

The chain couples TRBV25-1 to TRBJ1-6; perhaps TRBD1 as D (5 bases). This CDR3 region has 13 residues. V was clipped by 3 bases and J by 7 bases, with 7 bases between them. Germline V CDR1 and CDR2: MGHDK, SYGVNS. The DNA of the CDR3 is TGTGCCAGCAGTGACAGGGAAAATTCACCCCTCCACTTT. Translating it yields CASSDRENSPLHF.